Listed below are T cell receptor beta chains from one sample, sequenced in a study of cytomegalovirus exposure and HLA in healthy donors. The method was immunoSEQ multiplex PCR; TCRdb's version includes in-frame clones alone and lacks a portion of them. Among approximately 82,000 clones, more than 55% were seen once, and the ten largest hold around 5.5%. Sequenced: PBMCs. The receptors come from a woman in her 30s in good health and CMV-seropositive. Each CDR3 is given with its conserved first and last residue. D genes are given only for firm matches. Clone size appears in some rows only: once, few, many, or a class for an expanded clone.

NA	TRBD1	TRBJ2-7	TRBV7-2	TGTGCCAGCAGCTTAATGTGGACAGGGGTGATCGAGCAGTACTTC	CASSLMWTGVIEQYF
few	NA	TRBJ1-1	TRBV14	TGTGCCAGCAGCCATGGGACATATCCGGCCCCTGAAGCTTTCTTT	CASSHGTYPAPEAFF
NA	NA	TRBJ1-1	TRBV7-2	TGTGCCAGCAGCTTTTCCGGGGGGATGAACACTGAAGCTTTCTTT	CASSFSGGMNTEAFF
NA	TRBD2	TRBJ2-1	TRBV6-1	TGTGCCAGCAGTGACCCTAGCGGGGCTGGAAATGAGCAGTTCTTC	CASSDPSGAGNEQFF
few	NA	TRBJ1-1	TRBV19	TGTGCCAGTAGCTTCGGGGGGACTGAAGCTTTCTTT	CASSFGGTEAFF
NA	TRBD1	TRBJ1-2	TRBV18	TGTGCCAGCTCACCGTACACAGGGGGCGGAGGCGGCTACACCTTC	CASSPYTGGGGGYTF
few	TRBD1	TRBJ1-2	TRBV18	TGTGCCAGCTCACCACGTAGAGGACAGGGTAACGGCTACACCTTC	CASSPRRGQGNGYTF
NA	NA	TRBJ1-6	TRBV29-1	TGCAGCGTTGAAGAGGTTCGGGGGGATAATTCACCCCTCCACTTT	CSVEEVRGDNSPLHF
NA	NA	TRBJ1-5	TRBV18	TGTGCCAGCTCACCTTGGGAGCTGGGCAGCAATCAGCCCCAGCATTTT	CASSPWELGSNQPQHF
NA	TRBD2	TRBJ2-3	TRBV5-1	TGCGCCAGCAGCCCAAGACTAGCGGGGGGTCGCGCGGATACGCAGTATTTT	CASSPRLAGGRADTQYF
NA	TRBD1	TRBJ1-6	TRBV19	TGTGCCAGTAGTATAGCCACAGGGGTGGGATCACCCCTCCACTTT	CASSIATGVGSPLHF
few	NA	TRBJ2-5	TRBV11-3	TGTGCCAGCAGCTTGTTTCAGGGGCGATCGGAGACCCAGTACTTC	CASSLFQGRSETQYF
NA	TRBD1	TRBJ1-2	TRBV5-8	TGTGCCAGCAGCTTGGGTAAGGGGGCGGAAGGCTACACCTTC	CASSLGKGAEGYTF
NA	TRBD1	TRBJ1-5	TRBV10-1	TGCGCCAGCGTAAACAGGGGGTACTATTGCAATCAGCCCCAGCATTTT	CASVNRGYYCNQPQHF
NA	TRBD2	TRBJ2-7	TRBV11-2	TGTGCCAGCAGCTTACCAAGGACTAGCGGTAACACCTACGAGCAGTACTTC	CASSLPRTSGNTYEQYF
NA	NA	TRBJ1-2	TRBV11-1	TGTGCCAGCAGCTTAGCCCCAAACTATGGCTACACCTTC	CASSLAPNYGYTF
few	TRBD1	TRBJ1-1	TRBV5-1	TGCGCCAGCAGCTCGACAGGGGGAAACACTGAAGCTTTCTTT	CASSSTGGNTEAFF
few	TRBD2	TRBJ2-7	TRBV18	TGTGCCAGCTCACCGTCGGCGGGGGGGCCCCACGAGCAGTACTTC	CASSPSAGGPHEQYF
NA	TRBD2	TRBJ2-1	TRBV7-9	TGCGCCAGCAGCCTCCTAGCGGGGGAGGCCAATGAGCAGTTCTTC	CASSLLAGEANEQFF
NA	TRBD1	TRBJ1-1	TRBV18	TGTGCCAGCTCACCAGGACAGGGGAACACTGAAGCTTTCTTT	CASSPGQGNTEAFF
NA	NA	TRBJ1-2	TRBV12-5	TGTGCTAGTGGTTTGGCCGTCTTAGATGGCTACACCTTC	CASGLAVLDGYTF
NA	NA	TRBJ1-1	TRBV15	TGTGCCACCAGCAGAGGGCATGAAGCTTTCTTT	CATSRGHEAFF
NA	TRBD1	TRBJ2-5	TRBV9	TGTGCCAGCAGCCCCCTAGGGGGCAGGCAAGAGACCCAGTACTTC	CASSPLGGRQETQYF
few	NA	TRBJ1-4	TRBV14	TGTGCCAGCAGCCACTCCGCCGGGGAACTCGCAACTAATGAAAAACTGTTTTTT	CASSHSAGELATNEKLFF
few	TRBD1	TRBJ2-7	TRBV27	TGTGCCAGCAGTTTCTCAGGGGGACCCTACGAGCAGTACTTC	CASSFSGGPYEQYF
NA	NA	TRBJ2-5	TRBV28	TGTGCCAGCAGTTTATTGGAGCCCGCTCAAGAGACCCAGTACTTC	CASSLLEPAQETQYF
few	NA	TRBJ1-4	TRBV27	TGTGCCAGCAGTCCGACAGCTTACAAAAAACTGTTTTTT	CASSPTAYKKLFF
NA	NA	TRBJ2-7	TRBV14	TGTGCCAGCAGCCTGTCCTCGAGGTTTGTTGACGAGCAGTACTTC	CASSLSSRFVDEQYF
few	TRBD2	TRBJ2-5	TRBV9	TGTGCCAGCAGCGCATCGGCGGGGGGGCTGGAGGAGACCCAGTACTTC	CASSASAGGLEETQYF
few	TRBD2	TRBJ2-1	TRBV19	TGTGCCAGTAGTATGGGGGGGGAGGCCTACAATGAGCAGTTCTTC	CASSMGGEAYNEQFF
NA	TRBD1	TRBJ1-5	TRBV10-3	TGTGCCATCAGAGGGGGCCCTGGCGATCAGCCCCAGCATTTT	CAIRGGPGDQPQHF
few	NA	TRBJ1-6	TRBV25-1	TGTGCCAGCAGTGAATTAGGCGGTGGTTCACCCCTCCACTTT	CASSELGGGSPLHF
few	TRBD1	TRBJ2-7	TRBV6-6	TGTGCCAGCAGTTACTCGGGACAGGGCTACGAGCAGTACTTC	CASSYSGQGYEQYF
NA	NA	TRBJ1-2	TRBV5-1	TGCGCCAGCAGCATACGGGGACAAGGGAGAGGGGACTATGGCTACACCTTC	CASSIRGQGRGDYGYTF
NA	NA	TRBJ2-5	TRBV4-1	TGCGCCAGCAGCCTGGCAGTCCAAGAGACCCAGTACTTC	CASSLAVQETQYF
NA	TRBD1	TRBJ1-1	TRBV18	TGTGCCAGCTCACCGAGACAGGGCGACCCTGAAGCTTTCTTT	CASSPRQGDPEAFF
NA	TRBD1	TRBJ1-5	TRBV19	TGTGCCAGTAGTGACGACAGGGAAGGCAATCAGCCCCAGCATTTT	CASSDDREGNQPQHF
NA	NA	TRBJ1-1	TRBV7-8	TGTGCCAGCAGCTTACCATCCGGGGTGAACACTGAAGCTTTCTTT	CASSLPSGVNTEAFF
NA	NA	TRBJ2-5	TRBV7-2	TGTGCCAGCAGTTCGGACAGAGGGGAGACCCAGTACTTC	CASSSDRGETQYF
NA	TRBD1	TRBJ2-7	TRBV30	TGTGCCTGGCGGACAGGAGTTACCTACGAGCAGTACTTC	CAWRTGVTYEQYF
few	NA	TRBJ1-3	TRBV30	TGTGCCTGGAGCATACTCCCCATCTCTGGAAACACCATATATTTT	CAWSILPISGNTIYF
once	NA	TRBJ1-2	TRBV6-5	TGTGCCAGCAGTTACTCGAGTGGCGCTTCAACTAACGGCTACACCTTC	CASSYSSGASTNGYTF
NA	TRBD1	TRBJ1-2	TRBV19	TGTGCCAGTAGTACAGGGGGTTTAGATGGCTACACCTTC	CASSTGGLDGYTF
NA	TRBD1	TRBJ2-7	TRBV29-1	TGCAGCGGGGGGACAGGGTCCTACGAGCAGTACTTC	CSGGTGSYEQYF
NA	TRBD2	TRBJ2-3	TRBV9	TGTGCCAGCAGCGTAGCAGCGGGGGGCACTTCCATACCGGATACGCAGTATTTT	CASSVAAGGTSIPDTQYF
NA	NA	TRBJ1-3	TRBV9	TGTGCCAGCGGGAACAGGGCGGGTGGAAACACCATATATTTT	CASGNRAGGNTIYF
NA	TRBD2	TRBJ2-1	TRBV5-1	TGCGCCAGCAGCCCCTTCACTAGCGGGGGGGCGAATGAGCAGTTCTTC	CASSPFTSGGANEQFF
NA	TRBD1	TRBJ1-5	TRBV7-3	TGTGCCAGCAGCTTAATGCCAGGGGGTCCCCAGCATTTT	CASSLMPGGPQHF
few	TRBD1	TRBJ2-1	TRBV9	TGTGCCAGCAGCGTATATGGACAGGGGCTCAATGAGCAGTTCTTC	CASSVYGQGLNEQFF
few	TRBD1	TRBJ2-5	TRBV19	TGTGCCAGTAGTAAAGGGACAGGGACGCTCGAGACCCAGTACTTC	CASSKGTGTLETQYF
NA	TRBD1	TRBJ1-2	TRBV2	TGTGCCAGCGGGACAGGGTTGGAGGGTTATGGCTACACCTTC	CASGTGLEGYGYTF
NA	NA	TRBJ2-1	TRBV10-3	TGTGCCATCCCCCGGACAGCCTCTAGTGAGCAGTTCTTC	CAIPRTASSEQFF
NA	NA	TRBJ2-1	TRBV7-2	TGTGCCAGCAGCCTCAGCACGACTGTTTTGCAGTTCTTC	CASSLSTTVLQFF